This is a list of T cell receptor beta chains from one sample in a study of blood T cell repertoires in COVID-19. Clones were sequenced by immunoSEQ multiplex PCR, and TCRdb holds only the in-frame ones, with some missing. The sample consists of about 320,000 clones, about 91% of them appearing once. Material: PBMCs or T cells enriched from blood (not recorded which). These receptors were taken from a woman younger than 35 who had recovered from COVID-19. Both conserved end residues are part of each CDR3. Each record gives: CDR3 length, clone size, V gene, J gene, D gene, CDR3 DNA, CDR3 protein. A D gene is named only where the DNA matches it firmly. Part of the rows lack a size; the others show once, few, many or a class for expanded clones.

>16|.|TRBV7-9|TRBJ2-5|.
TGTGCCAGCAGCTTACACAAGGGAGGCGAAAGAGAGACCCAGTACTTC
CASSLHKGGERETQYF
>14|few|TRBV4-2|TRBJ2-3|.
TGTGCCAGCAGCCAAGAAAGAGAGACAGATACGCAGTATTTT
CASSQERETDTQYF
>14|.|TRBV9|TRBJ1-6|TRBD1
TGTGCCAGCAGCGGACAGGGGGCGAATTCACCCCTCCACTTT
CASSGQGANSPLHF
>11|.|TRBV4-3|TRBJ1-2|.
TGCGCCAGCAGCCATGTATATGGCTACACCTTC
CASSHVYGYTF
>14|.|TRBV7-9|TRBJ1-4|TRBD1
TGTGCCAGCAGCTTAGCAGGGGGCCATGAAAAACTGTTTTTT
CASSLAGGHEKLFF
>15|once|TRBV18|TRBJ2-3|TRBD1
TGTGCCAGCTCACCCCTGACAGGGGAGACAGATACGCAGTATTTT
CASSPLTGETDTQYF
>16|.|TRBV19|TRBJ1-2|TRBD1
TGTGCCAGTAGTCCACAAAGGGACAGGGTGAACTATGGCTACACCTTC
CASSPQRDRVNYGYTF
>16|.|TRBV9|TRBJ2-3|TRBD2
TGTGCCAGCAGCGCCTCTAGCGGGTTTGGGCCAGATACGCAGTATTTT
CASSASSGFGPDTQYF
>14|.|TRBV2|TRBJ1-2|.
TGTGCCAGCAGTGTTAGGACAGAGGGGGATGGCTACACCTTC
CASSVRTEGDGYTF
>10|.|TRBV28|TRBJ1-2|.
TGTGCCAGCCTCAGCTATGGCTACACCTTC
CASLSYGYTF
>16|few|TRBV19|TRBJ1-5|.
TGTGCCAGTAGTATAGCAGGGTTTTATAGCAATCAGCCCCAGCATTTT
CASSIAGFYSNQPQHF
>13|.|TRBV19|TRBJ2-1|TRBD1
TGTGCCAGTAGTGGACAGGGGAACAATGAGCAGTTCTTC
CASSGQGNNEQFF
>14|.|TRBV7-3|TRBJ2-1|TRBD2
TGTGCCAGCAGCTTACTAGCGGGAGTGAATGAGCAGTTCTTC
CASSLLAGVNEQFF
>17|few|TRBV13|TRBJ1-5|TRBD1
TGTGCCAGCAGCTTAGGGACAGGGGGCAATAGCAATCAGCCCCAGCATTTT
CASSLGTGGNSNQPQHF
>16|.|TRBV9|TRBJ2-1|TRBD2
TGTGCCAGCAGCGCCTTCCATCCGGGACTAGTCAATGAGCAGTTCTTC
CASSAFHPGLVNEQFF
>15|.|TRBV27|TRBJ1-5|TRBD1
TGTGCCAGCACCTCCCCGACAGGGCTTCGCCAGCCCCAGCATTTT
CASTSPTGLRQPQHF
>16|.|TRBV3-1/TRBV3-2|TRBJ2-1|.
TGTGCCAGCAGCCAAGTGGCCCAAAGCTCCTACAATGAGCAGTTCTTC
CASSQVAQSSYNEQFF
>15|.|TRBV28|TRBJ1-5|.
TGTGCCAGCAGTTTCGGTTTACGTGGCAATCAGCCCCAGCATTTT
CASSFGLRGNQPQHF
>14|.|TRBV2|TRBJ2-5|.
TGTGCCAGCAGCCCCGGACTAAGACAAGAGACCCAGTACTTC
CASSPGLRQETQYF
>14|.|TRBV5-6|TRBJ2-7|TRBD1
TGTGCCAGCAGCCTCCGGACAGGGGTCTACGAGCAGTACTTC
CASSLRTGVYEQYF
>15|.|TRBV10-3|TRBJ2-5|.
TGTGCCATCAGTGACCCTGGACTTCCCCAAGAGACCCAGTACTTC
CAISDPGLPQETQYF
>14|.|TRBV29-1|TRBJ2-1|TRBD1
TGCAGCGTTGTACGGGACAGGGGGACGACTGAGCAGTTCTTC
CSVVRDRGTTEQFF
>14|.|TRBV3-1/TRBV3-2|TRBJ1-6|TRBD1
TGTGCCAGCAGACCCGGGACAGGGGACTCACCCCTCCACTTT
CASRPGTGDSPLHF